What follows are 5 T cell receptor beta chains derived from one specimen sequenced in a study of tumor-infiltrating lymphocytes in primary liver carcinoma. Unsorted bulk tissue, about 19-32 mg of it, served as the source for co-extraction of RNA and DNA. cDNA specific to TCR beta was made from roughly 500 ng of total RNA, with a constant-region primer employed for priming. Three-round nested multiplex PCR performed with slightly modified ARM-PCR produced the TCR beta libraries. A C-beta reverse primer was combined with TRBV1-TRBV30 forward primers in the first two PCR rounds, and each round had approximately 9 cycles. From the multiplex PCR reads, TCRdb called clonotypes with MiXCR, one entry per CDR3 protein. Among roughly 20,000 distinct CDR3 sequences listed, approximately 79% were seen once. Sequencing was carried out using liver tumor tissue from sampling region 4. Noted subset: tumor region T4, right-lateral pole. The source of these receptors is a woman between 25 and 40 years old with primary liver carcinoma and hepatitis B virus infection.

This clonotype was detected a few times. The junction differs from germline at one of its ends, possibly a read error. This chain connects TRBV11-3 to TRBJ2-7; 9 positions agree with TRBD1. Per the germline V gene, CDR1 is SGHNT and CDR2 is YENEEA. This CDR3 has 16 amino acids. CDR3 sequence: CASSRRDRDYSYEQHF. CDR3 DNA: TGTGCCAGCAGCCGCCGGGACAGGGATTACTCATACGAGCAACACTTC.

This clonotype was detected ten times or more. Here the CDR3 omits its conserved ending phenylalanine or tryptophan, so a read error is the likely source. V usage is TRBV11-2 and J usage is TRBJ2-2; TRBD2 matches at 7 bases. Per the germline V gene, CDR1 is SGHAT and CDR2 is FQNNGV. The V and J ends lost 5 bases and 6 bases, in that order; junction bases with no gene match: 12. The CDR3 has 16 residues. CDR3 bases: TGTGCCAGCAGCCCACGGGCGAGCGGGATATCCGGGGAGCTGTTTTCT. Protein sequence: CASSPRASGISGELFS.

This clonotype was recorded only once. Being one base from a much bigger clone, this may be a read error. This chain connects TRBV6-1 to TRBJ1-4; 7 bases align to TRBD1. The germline V gene has CDR1 MNHNS and CDR2 SASEGT. The CDR3 has 14 residues. Germline trimming cut 7 bases from V and 7 bases from J; bases unmatched to any gene: 9. CDR3 DNA: TGTGCCAGCAATCCCCGGACAGGCGGTGAAAAACTGTTTTTT. It yields the protein CASNPRTGGEKLFF.

Regarding this clonotype: An end of the junction differs from the germline gene, which may be a read error. The chain is built from TRBV6-1 and TRBJ2-3; possible D gene TRBD1, 5 bases. This CDR3 has 14 residues. Germline V CDR1 and CDR2: MNHNS, SASEGT. In DNA, the CDR3 is TGTGCCAGCTGTGTTGTGTGGTTTACAGGTACGCAGTATTTT. Translation: CASCVVWFTGTQYF.

Worth noting for this clonotype: Its ends do not fully match the called genes, so a read error is possible. The rearrangement uses TRBV6-5 and TRBJ2-2; TRBD1 or TRBD2 may be the D gene (5 bases each). Germline V gene lookup returns CDR1 MNHEY and CDR2 SVGAGI. The CDR3 length is 15 residues. This chain's CDR3 is CASSQRTWFTGDLFF. CDR3 coding DNA: TGTGCCAGCAGTCAGCGGACATGGTTCACCGGGGACCTGTTTTTT.